One and the same sample provided the 23 T cell receptor beta chains below, sequenced in a study of T cell responses to AZD1222 COVID-19 vaccine. Here immunoSEQ multiplex PCR was the method, and the copy in TCRdb shows in-frame clones only, minus some. In the table there are just over 150,000 clones, about 87% of which are singletons. Sample: peripheral blood, taken 28 days after the second AZD1222 dose. The receptor set was obtained from an adult who received the AZD1222 COVID-19 vaccine.

This chain links TRBV11-2 with TRBJ1-4; D possibly corresponds to TRBD1 (6 bases). Trimming left V 5 bases short and J 6 bases short, with 13 bases between. This CDR3 is 14 amino acids long. The germline V gene has CDR1 SGHAT and CDR2 FQNNGV. CDR3 region: CASSRGTGYEKLFF. CDR3 DNA sequence: TGTGCCAGCAGCCGCGGCACAGGGTATGAAAAACTGTTTTTT.

The chain links TRBV15 to TRBJ1-3, with D uncertain. The CDR3 sequence is 15 residues long. V was pared by 3 bases and J by 2 bases, with 11 bases between. Germline V gives CDR1 LNHNV, CDR2 YYDKDF (reference sequence). The CDR3 nucleotides are TGTGCCACCAGCAGTAGAGGGAAGCCTGGAAACACCATATATTTT. Amino acids: CATSSRGKPGNTIYF.

This chain connects TRBV28 to TRBJ2-7; 13 nucleotides agree with TRBD2. Unmatched junction bases numbered 15, after V lost 5 bases and J lost 2 bases. Germline V gene data show CDR1 as MDHEN and CDR2 as SYDVKM. This CDR3 has 19 amino acids. CDR3 coding DNA: TGTGCCAGCAGTCTGCGACAGCTTAGGACTAGCGGGAGTCCCTACGAGCAGTACTTC. This gives the protein CASSLRQLRTSGSPYEQYF.

The J gene is TRBJ2-1, the V gene TRBV19; D gene uncertain. CDR3 size: 17 residues. V dropped 0 bases and J dropped 0 bases, with 12 bases sitting between them. Per the germline V gene, CDR1 is LNHDA and CDR2 is SQIVND (reference sequence). The CDR3 loop is CASSIDPPGSSYNEQFF. CDR3 DNA: TGTGCCAGTAGTATAGATCCACCGGGCAGCTCCTACAATGAGCAGTTCTTC.

This chain links TRBV7-9 with TRBJ1-1, with TRBD1 as a possible D gene (5 bases). With 3 bases removed from V and 5 bases from J, the gap between germline ends came to 10 bases. There are 13 residues in the CDR3. Germline loops: CDR1 SEHNR, CDR2 FQNEAQ (reference sequence). Here the CDR3 DNA reads TGTGCCAGCAGCTTCTCAGGGAGTACTGAAGCTTTCTTT. This sequence encodes CASSFSGSTEAFF.

J is TRBJ1-1 and V is TRBV6-4; the match to TRBD1 covers 8 bases. V gave up 4 bases and J gave up 6 bases; unmatched junction bases: 4. This CDR3 has 13 amino acids. The germline V gene encodes CDR1 MRHNA and CDR2 SNTAGT. The CDR3 DNA reads TGTGCCAGCAGTGCACAGGGGGGATCTGAAGCTTTCTTT. It encodes CASSAQGGSEAFF.

V is TRBV30 and J is TRBJ1-2; D is undetermined. The CDR3 spans 14 residues. The germline CDR1 and CDR2 sequences are GTSNPN and SVGIG (reference sequence). V was shortened by 0 bases and J by 7 bases, with 15 bases between the two germline ends. The CDR3 protein is CAWSVGPGRRGYTF. The CDR3 DNA reads as TGTGCCTGGAGTGTAGGGCCCGGAAGACGTGGCTACACCTTC.

This sequence joins TRBV7-9 and TRBJ1-5; D is uncertain. Trimming cost V 1 base and J 9 bases, with 13 bases left between them. Germline V gene lookup returns CDR1 SEHNR and CDR2 FQNEAQ (reference sequence). This CDR3 has 14 amino acids. DNA of the CDR3: TGTGCCAGCAGCTTAGGGTCCGACCAAGGGCCCCAGCATTTT. This translates into CASSLGSDQGPQHF. The full variable domain, rest sourced from reference TRBV7-9 and TRBJ1-5, is DTGVSQNPRHKITKRGQNVTFRCDPISEHNRLYWYRQTLGQGPEFLTYFQNEAQLEKSRLLSDRFSAERPKGSFSTLEIQRTEQGDSAMYLCASSLGSDQGPQHFGDGTRLSIL.

The chain has TRBV6-5 and TRBJ2-7, with 8 bases lining up with TRBD1. The CDR3 is 15 residues long. Germline V gives CDR1 MNHEY, CDR2 SVGAGI. The V gene end was trimmed by 6 bases and the J gene end by 5 bases; junction bases not matched to a gene: 12. CDR3 nucleotides: TGTGCCAGCAGGAGACAGGGGTCTGTTTTAAACGAGCAGTACTTC. Residues: CASRRQGSVLNEQYF.

The rearrangement links TRBV12-3 or TRBV12-4 to TRBJ2-2; 7 positions match TRBD1. The CDR3 length is 13 residues. With 7 bases clipped from V and 7 bases from J, the junction kept 6 bases outside the gene matches. CDR3 amino acids: CASNDRVGGELFF. The CDR3, as DNA: TGTGCCAGCAACGACAGGGTCGGCGGGGAGCTGTTTTTT.

The CDR3: CASKIGGNQPQHF. The CDR3 DNA reads TGTGCCAGTAAAATAGGGGGGAATCAGCCCCAGCATTTT. The chain recombines TRBV19 with TRBJ1-5; weak D call: TRBD1 (6 bases). Looked up from germline, CDR1 is LNHDA and CDR2 is SQIVND (reference sequence). V lost 7 bases and J 4 bases, leaving 11 bases between the germline ends. The CDR3 is 13 residues long.

The chain carries TRBV3-1 (or the pseudogene TRBV3-2) and TRBJ2-6; D remains unclear. Between the trimmed V and J ends, which lost 0 bases and 4 bases, there was a span of 7 bases. The CDR3 loop spans 15 amino acids. Germline assignment: CDR1 LGHDT and CDR2 YNNKEL (reference sequence). The CDR3 loop is CASSQDPGGANVLTF. The CDR3 DNA sequence: TGTGCCAGCAGCCAAGATCCCGGAGGGGCCAACGTCCTGACTTTC.

This rearrangement joins TRBV5-1 to TRBJ2-1; 7 bases align to TRBD1. The CDR3 spans 15 residues. In germline, CDR1 is SGHRS, CDR2 YFSETQ. The J segment lost 9 bases and the V segment lost 0 bases, leaving 9 bases of the junction unmatched. CDR3 DNA: TGCGCCAGCAGCTTGGTAGGGGGCCCGACTATTGAGCAGTTCTTC. This translates into CASSLVGGPTIEQFF.

This sequence joins TRBV28 and TRBJ1-2; D is ambiguous. This CDR3 has 14 residues. V lost 6 bases, J lost 9 bases, and 20 bases lay in between. The germline gives CDR1 MDHEN, CDR2 SYDVKM. The DNA of the CDR3 is TGTGCCAGCAGCCAGGCTCCGGGCCTCGTGAGCTACACCTTC. The encoded protein is CASSQAPGLVSYTF.

The chain is built from TRBV29-1 and TRBJ1-1, with D perhaps TRBD1 (6 bases). There are 14 residues in the CDR3. V lost 4 bases and J lost 4, with 16 bases in between. Germline CDR1 reads SQVTM; CDR2 reads ANQGSEA. In DNA form, the CDR3 reads TGCAGCGTTGGCCAGGGGATTATGCGCACTGAAGCTTTCTTT. Amino acid sequence: CSVGQGIMRTEAFF.

The rearrangement joins TRBV6-5 to TRBJ2-7; 8 bases align to TRBD2. J lost 2 bases, V lost 6 bases, and 9 bases had no gene match. The CDR3 loop spans 15 amino acids. The germline V gene has CDR1 MNHEY and CDR2 SVGAGI. CDR3 nucleotide sequence: TGTGCCAGCAGCGCAATTAGCGGGGCAACCTACGAGCAGTACTTC. Encoded protein: CASSAISGATYEQYF.

The genes are TRBV18 and TRBJ2-5; D call uncertain. This CDR3 region has 13 residues. CDR1 and CDR2 from the germline V gene are KGHSH and LQKENI. Trimming shortened V by 1 base and J by 5 bases, and 8 bases separated the two germline ends. The CDR3 sequence is CASSPLTGETQYF. In DNA form, the CDR3 reads TGTGCCAGCTCACCACTCACCGGTGAGACCCAGTACTTC. Full variable domain (missing parts from reference TRBV18 and TRBJ2-5): NAGVMQNPRHLVRRRGQEARLRCSPMKGHSHVYWYRQLPEEGLKFMVYLQKENIIDESGMPKERFSAEFPKEGPSILRIQQVVRGDSAAYFCASSPLTGETQYFGPGTRLLVL.

The gene calls are TRBV7-9 and TRBJ2-2; D gene unclear. Per the germline V gene, CDR1 is SEHNR and CDR2 is FQNEAQ (reference sequence). Deletions cut 2 bases from V and 3 bases from J, with 4 bases between. The CDR3 runs 13 residues. The CDR3 region is CASSLFDTGELFF. The CDR3 region has the DNA TGTGCCAGCAGCTTATTTGACACCGGGGAGCTGTTTTTT.

The count of this clone is one. The chain is built from TRBV3-1 (or the pseudogene TRBV3-2) and TRBJ1-1; D uncertain. The length of the CDR3 is 13 residues. CDR1 is LGHDT, CDR2 YNNKEL, per germline (reference sequence). The germline V and J ends were trimmed by 4 bases and 1 base, with 7 bases remaining between them. CDR3 DNA sequence: TGTGCCAGCAGCCGACTGGGGAACACTGAAGCTTTCTTT. It translates to CASSRLGNTEAFF.

The chain joins TRBV7-9 to TRBJ1-1; the D gene is possibly TRBD1 (5 bases). The CDR3 consists of 11 residues. V lost 8 bases, J lost 5 bases, and 9 bases lay in between. The germline V gene has CDR1 SEHNR and CDR2 FQNEAQ (reference sequence). DNA for the CDR3: TGTGCCAGCGATCAGGGAACTGAAGCTTTCTTT. Protein sequence: CASDQGTEAFF. Looking up the rest from reference TRBV7-9 and TRBJ1-1 gives the full variable domain: DTGVSQNPRHKITKRGQNVTFRCDPISEHNRLYWYRQTLGQGPEFLTYFQNEAQLEKSRLLSDRFSAERPKGSFSTLEIQRTEQGDSAMYLCASDQGTEAFFGQGTRLTVV.

This clone has a handful of counts. The chain is built from TRBV5-1 and TRBJ2-1; the D call may be TRBD1 or TRBD2 (5 bases each). The V end was cut by 4 bases, the J end by 9 bases, with 14 bases between. The CDR3 consists of 13 residues. Per the germline V gene, CDR1 is SGHRS and CDR2 is YFSETQ. The CDR3 sequence is CASSLGASGEQFF. The CDR3 DNA follows: TGCGCCAGCAGCCTCGGGGCCTCAGGTGAGCAGTTCTTC.

This clone was picked up a small number of times. The chain recombines TRBV5-6 with TRBJ2-7, with D perhaps TRBD1 (7 bases). Looked up from germline, CDR1 is SGHDT and CDR2 is YYEEEE. The CDR3 totals 15 residues. The V end lost 4 bases, the J end lost 4 bases, and 18 bases lay between the germline ends. In nucleotides, the CDR3 is TGTGCCAGCAGCCGATCAGGGGGGTCTAGGTACGAGCAGTACTTC. This codes for CASSRSGGSRYEQYF. The full variable domain, completed using reference TRBV5-6 and TRBJ2-7, is DAGVTQSPTHLIKTRGQQVTLRCSPKSGHDTVSWYQQALGQGPQFIFQYYEEEERQRGNFPDRFSGHQFPNYSSELNVNALLLGDSALYLCASSRSGGSRYEQYFGPGTRLTVT.

The chain is built from TRBV3-1 (or the pseudogene TRBV3-2) and TRBJ1-5; D ambiguous. With 2 bases removed from V and 2 bases from J, the gap between germline ends came to 10 bases. CDR3 length equals 15 residues. Per the germline V gene, CDR1 is LGHDT and CDR2 is YNNKEL (reference sequence). CDR3 residues: CASSQTGLGNQPQHF. Here the CDR3 DNA reads TGTGCCAGCAGCCAAACGGGTCTGGGCAATCAGCCCCAGCATTTT.